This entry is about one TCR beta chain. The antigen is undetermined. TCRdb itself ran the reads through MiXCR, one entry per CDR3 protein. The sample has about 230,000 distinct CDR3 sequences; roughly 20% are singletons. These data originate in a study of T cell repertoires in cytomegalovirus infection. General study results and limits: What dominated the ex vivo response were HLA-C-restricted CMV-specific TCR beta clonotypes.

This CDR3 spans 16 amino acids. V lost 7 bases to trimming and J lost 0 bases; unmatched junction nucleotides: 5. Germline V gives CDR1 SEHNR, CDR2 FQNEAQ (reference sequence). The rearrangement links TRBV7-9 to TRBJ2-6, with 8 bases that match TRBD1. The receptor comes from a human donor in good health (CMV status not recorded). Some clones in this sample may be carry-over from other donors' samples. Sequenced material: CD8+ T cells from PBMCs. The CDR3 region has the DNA TGTGCCAGCATCCAGGGGGCGATCTCTGGGGCCAACGTCCTGACTTTC. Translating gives CASIQGAISGANVLTF.